What follows describes a single TCR beta chain. Its cognate antigen is unknown. The source of the sample is a study of regulatory dendritic cells for organ transplantation. Study-wide background: Regulatory dendritic cells came from monocytes given vitamin D3 and IL-10. Day 6 dendritic cell cultures were stimulated with LPS. Whole-study results and caveats: Between individuals, the alloreactive memory CD8+ T cell pool differed considerably. Mature dendritic cells appeared to drive more memory CD8+ clonal expansion than regulatory ones.

Assay used: immunoSEQ multiplex PCR; TCRdb lists only in-frame clones, some missing. The repertoire includes around 21,000 clones, roughly 87% of them detected once, and over 0.25% sits in the top ten. Germline CDR1 reads GTSNPN; CDR2 reads SVGIG (reference sequence). V was trimmed by 2 bases and J by 1 base, leaving 8 bases between them. The CDR3 is 13 amino acids. CFSE-labeled sorted T cells met regulatory or mature dendritic cells for 4 to 6 days. The chain uses TRBV30 and TRBJ1-1, with D uncertain. Sequenced input: naive CD4+ T cells from blood cultured with dendritic cells. Described subset: CD45RA+ naive T cells. The sequence came from a human donor in good health. CDR3 DNA: TGTGCCTGGAGTTGGAGGCGGAACACTGAAGCTTTCTTT. Its translation is CAWSWRRNTEAFF.